What follows are 21 T cell receptor beta chains derived from one specimen sequenced in a study of cytomegalovirus exposure and HLA in healthy donors. The PCR ran on 60 Vbeta and 13 Jbeta primers. TCRdb's copy holds only in-frame clones and misses some; the assay was immunoSEQ multiplex PCR. The profile shows about 120,000 clones, under 85% of them singletons. Sequencing was done on a sample of PBMCs. These receptors were obtained from a male donor in good health and CMV-seropositive.

This clone has more than one count but fewer than ten. An end of the junction differs from the germline gene, which may be a read error. This rearrangement joins TRBV7-9 to TRBJ1-6; 9 nucleotides match TRBD1. Germline assignment: CDR1 SEHNR and CDR2 FQNEAQ (reference sequence). The CDR3 has 14 residues. In nucleotides, the CDR3 is TGTTCCAGCAGCTTAAGGACAGGGGATTCACCCCTCCACTTT. Translating it yields CSSSLRTGDSPLHF.

This clone was counted between two and nine times. V usage is TRBV6-6 and J usage is TRBJ2-1; 10 bases agree with TRBD1. The V segment lost 5 bases and the J segment 6 bases; nucleotides outside the gene matches: 7. Per germline, CDR1 MNHNY and CDR2 SVGAGI (reference sequence). CDR3 length: 15 amino acids. The CDR3 loop is CASSPWDRGFNEQFF. The CDR3 DNA follows: TGTGCCAGCAGTCCATGGGACAGGGGCTTCAATGAGCAGTTCTTC.

This chain connects TRBV6-5 to TRBJ1-3, with D possibly TRBD1 on 6 matching bases. In germline, CDR1 is MNHEY, CDR2 SVGAGI. V was clipped by 0 bases and J by 0 bases, with 9 bases between them. The CDR3 is made up of 16 amino acids. CDR3 sequence reads: CASSYSGTLSGNTIYF. Written as DNA, the CDR3 is TGTGCCAGCAGTTACTCCGGGACACTCTCTGGAAACACCATATATTTT.

V is TRBV5-1 and J is TRBJ2-6, with 10 bases identical to TRBD2. The V segment lost 3 bases and the J segment 2 bases; nucleotides outside the gene matches: 5. Germline assignment: CDR1 SGHRS and CDR2 YFSETQ. The CDR3 totals 17 residues. The CDR3 DNA reads as TGCGCCAGCAGCTCCCTGCTAGCGGGAGCTGGGGCCAACGTCCTGACTTTC. Translated: CASSSLLAGAGANVLTF. Supplemented by reference TRBV5-1 and TRBJ2-6, the full variable domain reads KAGVTQTPRYLIKTRGQQVTLSCSPISGHRSVSWYQQTPGQGLQFLFEYFSETQRNKGNFPGRFSGRQFSNSRSEMNVSTLELGDSALYLCASSSLLAGAGANVLTFGAGSRLTVL.

The chain carries TRBV28 and TRBJ2-6; the match to TRBD1 covers 9 bases. Germline V CDR1 and CDR2: MDHEN, SYDVKM. V gave up 6 bases and J gave up 2 bases; unmatched junction bases: 11. CDR3 size: 18 residues. CDR3 DNA: TGTGCCAGCAGACCGCGAGGGACAGGGCTTCCTGGGGCCAACGTCCTGACTTTC. Translation: CASRPRGTGLPGANVLTF. Supplemented by reference TRBV28 and TRBJ2-6, the full variable domain reads DVKVTQSSRYLVKRTGEKVFLECVQDMDHENMFWYRQDPGLGLRLIYFSYDVKMKEKGDIPEGYSVSREKKERFSLILESASTNQTSMYLCASRPRGTGLPGANVLTFGAGSRLTVL.

This chain joins TRBV10-3 and TRBJ2-3; 9 bases match TRBD2. The CDR3 contains 16 residues. Trimming took 4 bases from V and 2 from J; bases not matched to a gene: 7. The germline CDR1 and CDR2 sequences are ENHRY and SYGVKD. For the CDR3, the DNA is TGTGCCATCAGTGTATTAGCGGGGGCGTTCACAGATACGCAGTATTTT. Translation: CAISVLAGAFTDTQYF.

This clone was seen more than once but under ten times. This chain joins TRBV4-2 and TRBJ2-2; D gene ambiguous. The CDR3 extends over 18 amino acids. Trimming left V 0 bases short and J 5 bases short, with 19 bases between. The germline V gene encodes CDR1 LGHNA and CDR2 YNFKEQ. In nucleotides, the CDR3 is TGTGCCAGCAGCCAAGATGCCCCCCTTTCTAGAGGTACCGGGGAGCTGTTTTTT. Translation gives CASSQDAPLSRGTGELFF.

This clone was counted between two and nine times. Sequence at one end of the junction differs from germline and may be a read error. This chain uses TRBV7-9 with TRBJ1-3; D may be TRBD1 (5 bases). Germline V gene data show CDR1 as SEHNR and CDR2 as FQNEAQ (reference sequence). The CDR3 is 16 amino acids. The CDR3: CSSSSHQAGLRNTIYF. As DNA, the CDR3 is TGTTCCAGCAGCTCCCACCAGGCGGGGCTAAGAAACACCATATATTTT.

The gene calls are TRBV30 and TRBJ1-1, with D hard to call. CDR1 and CDR2 from the germline V gene are GTSNPN and SVGIG (reference sequence). The CDR3 has 12 amino acids. V dropped 2 bases and J dropped 6 bases, with 10 bases sitting between them. DNA for the CDR3: TGTGCCTGGAGTCATAGGAGGGCTGAAGCTTTCTTT. Amino acid sequence: CAWSHRRAEAFF.

The chain combines TRBV7-9 with TRBJ2-1; TRBD2 aligns across 12 bases. Losses at the gene ends were 3 bases for V and 8 bases for J; bases not matched to a gene: 11. The CDR3 spans 17 residues. The V gene's germline CDR1 is SEHNR and CDR2 FQNEAQ (reference sequence). CDR3 region: CASSLAGTSGGWDEQFF. As DNA, the CDR3 is TGTGCCAGCAGCTTGGCCGGAACTAGCGGGGGGTGGGATGAGCAGTTCTTC.

The J gene is TRBJ2-1, the V gene TRBV5-1, with D perhaps TRBD2 (5 bases). V gave up 5 bases and J gave up 0 bases, with 12 bases separating them. Germline CDR1 and CDR2: SGHRS and YFSETQ. The CDR3 spans 15 residues. CDR3 loop: CASSPSGSSYNEQFF. The CDR3 DNA reads TGCGCCAGCAGTCCCAGCGGCAGCTCCTACAATGAGCAGTTCTTC.

The chain employs TRBV28 and TRBJ1-5; TRBD1 agrees at 10 bases. With V trimmed by 6 bases and J by 5 bases, 7 bases remained unmatched. Germline lookup yields CDR1 MDHEN and CDR2 SYDVKM. CDR3 length: 15 amino acids. The CDR3 spells CASRLRDRGDQPQHF. The CDR3 region has the DNA TGTGCCAGCAGGCTCCGGGACAGGGGAGATCAGCCCCAGCATTTT.

The CDR3 DNA is TGTGCCTGGAGCGGGGGATTTGCTAATGAAAAACTGTTTTTT. Protein sequence: CAWSGGFANEKLFF. The V call is TRBV30, the J call TRBJ1-4; possible D gene TRBD1, 5 bases. Trimming cost V 3 bases and J 3 bases, with 11 bases left between them. The germline CDR1 and CDR2 sequences are GTSNPN and SVGIG (reference sequence). This CDR3 contains 14 residues.

The chain employs TRBV10-3 and TRBJ1-3, with 7 bases fitting TRBD1. This CDR3 has 17 amino acids. After removal of 2 bases from V and 4 bases from J, the junction contained 11 bases not matched to a gene. The germline V gene encodes CDR1 ENHRY and CDR2 SYGVKD. The CDR3 nucleotides are TGTGCCATCAGTGAGCCAGAAGGTCGACAGGGAGGAAACACCATATATTTT. Its translation is CAISEPEGRQGGNTIYF.

This clone has a handful of counts. J is TRBJ1-4 and V is TRBV6-1; no reliable D call. With 2 bases removed from V and 8 bases from J, the gap between germline ends came to 15 bases. The CDR3 sequence is 15 residues long. Germline V lookup: CDR1 MNHNS, CDR2 SASEGT. The CDR3 coding sequence is TGTGCCAGCAGTGAATATGACCGCGTGAGGGAAAAACTGTTTTTT. Amino acid sequence: CASSEYDRVREKLFF.

In its sample, this clone was seen a few times. CDR3 amino acids: CASSPGTGAADTQYF. For the CDR3, the DNA is TGTGCCAGCAGTCCCGGGACAGGGGCGGCAGATACGCAGTATTTT. This chain uses TRBV6-4 with TRBJ2-3, with TRBD1 matching over 10 bases. The CDR3 consists of 15 residues. Trimming took 5 bases from V and 4 from J; bases not matched to a gene: 6. Germline assignment: CDR1 MRHNA and CDR2 SNTAGT.

The rearrangement joins TRBV27 to TRBJ2-4, with 10 bases matching TRBD1. This CDR3 has 16 amino acids. The junction had 14 bases not matched to a gene; V was cut back by 5 bases and J by 10 bases. The germline gives CDR1 MNHEY, CDR2 SMNVEV (reference sequence). CDR3 loop: CASSPEHPGTGVIQYF. The CDR3 DNA reads TGTGCCAGCAGTCCGGAACACCCCGGGACAGGGGTAATTCAGTACTTC.

The V call is TRBV12-5, the J call TRBJ1-1; D uncertain. Per germline, CDR1 LGHNT and CDR2 FRNRAP. This CDR3 contains 10 residues. The DNA for the CDR3 is TGTCCCCTAACGAACACTGAAGCTTTCTTT. Protein product: CPLTNTEAFF.

This clone has a handful of counts. The V and J genes are TRBV7-8 and TRBJ1-2; D is undetermined. Germline assignment: CDR1 SGHVS and CDR2 FQNEAQ. The CDR3 covers 15 residues. V was shortened by 1 base and J by 4 bases, with 13 bases between the two germline ends. CDR3 DNA sequence: TGTGCCAGCAGCTTAGGAGGTGAGGGCGCCTATGGCTACACCTTC. This translates into CASSLGGEGAYGYTF.

The rearrangement uses TRBV4-2 and TRBJ2-7; TRBD1 aligns across 11 bases. The length of the CDR3 is 16 residues. The germline V gene has CDR1 LGHNA and CDR2 YNFKEQ. V was pared by 0 bases and J by 6 bases, with 7 bases of the junction left unmatched. The CDR3 sequence: CASSQDLLDRGREQYF. CDR3 DNA: TGTGCCAGCAGCCAAGATCTCCTGGACAGGGGGCGCGAGCAGTACTTC.

This clone has a handful of counts. The chain joins TRBV6-1 to TRBJ2-7, with D tentatively TRBD1 (5 bases). V was cut by 1 base and J by 6 bases, with 13 bases left in between. Per the germline V gene, CDR1 is MNHNS and CDR2 is SASEGT. The CDR3 is 14 amino acids. CDR3 nucleotides: TGTGCCAGCAGTGAAGTCCCAGGGTTCGGCGAGCAGTACTTC. Its protein is CASSEVPGFGEQYF.